One sample yielded the 9 T cell receptor beta chains listed below, sequenced in a study of identical twins. Via MiXCR, TCRdb re-called the 5' RACE reads, giving one row per CDR3 protein. The sample has hundreds of thousands of distinct CDR3 sequences, around a sixth seen once. These same data were also listed under a study on T cells expressing NK-cell markers.

Material: PBMCs. These receptors were obtained from a woman aged 18-29 years in good health.

CDR3 nucleotide sequence: TGTGCTAGTGGTTTGCCCCTGGGGCGGGAGATATACGAGCAGTACTTC. Its protein product is CASGLPLGREIYEQYF. The chain carries TRBV12-5 and TRBJ2-7; TRBD2 matches at 7 bases. CDR1 is LGHNT, CDR2 FRNRAP, per germline. J lost 4 bases, V lost 2 bases, and 11 bases had no gene match. The CDR3 extends over 16 amino acids. Variable domain in full (rest from reference TRBV12-5 and TRBJ2-7): DARVTQTPRHKVTEMGQEVTMRCQPILGHNTVFWYRQTMMQGLELLAYFRNRAPLDDSGMPKDRFSAEMPDATLATLKIQPSEPRDSAVYFCASGLPLGREIYEQYFGPGTRLTVT.

In this sample, this clonotype turned up a few times. The V call is TRBV5-5, the J call TRBJ1-1; D might be TRBD1 (6 bases). The V end was cut by 4 bases, the J end by 5 bases, with 12 bases between. The CDR3 is made up of 13 amino acids. Germline V gives CDR1 SGHKS, CDR2 YYEKEE (reference sequence). CDR3 in DNA: TGTGCCAGCAGCGTCACAGGGAAAACTGAAGCTTTCTTT. Its translation is CASSVTGKTEAFF.

V gene TRBV6-1 combines with J gene TRBJ2-1; D is ambiguous. Per germline, CDR1 MNHNS and CDR2 SASEGT. The CDR3 loop spans 14 amino acids. V dropped 6 bases and J dropped 0 bases, with 9 bases sitting between them. CDR3 DNA sequence: TGTGCCAGCAGAAGTAGGAGCTCCTACAATGAGCAGTTCTTC. Translated, it gives CASRSRSSYNEQFF.

This clonotype was counted between two and nine times. The chain combines TRBV29-1 with TRBJ2-3, with 10 bases matching TRBD2. CDR1 is SQVTM, CDR2 ANQGSEA, per germline. J lost 1 base, V lost 6 bases, and 10 bases had no gene match. The CDR3 runs 16 residues. CDR3 in DNA: TGCAGCGTCGCCAAATTTACTAGCGGGGGCACAGATACGCAGTATTTT. It encodes CSVAKFTSGGTDTQYF.

This clonotype was observed a few times. The chain is built from TRBV20-1 and TRBJ2-1, with D perhaps given as TRBD1 or TRBD2 (5 bases each). V lost 7 bases, J lost 2 bases, and 18 bases lay in between. Germline CDR1 is DFQATT and CDR2 is SNEGSKA (reference sequence). This CDR3 has 15 amino acids. The CDR3 DNA reads as TGCAGTGGTAAGAGGACTCGGGGACCCTACAATGAGCAGTTCTTC. This codes for CSGKRTRGPYNEQFF.

This clonotype was observed a handful of times. V usage is TRBV27 and J usage is TRBJ2-7; D unresolved. Trimming pared 2 bases from V and 2 bases from J, leaving 10 bases between. Germline CDR1 MNHEY, CDR2 SMNVEV (reference sequence). The CDR3 length is 14 residues. The CDR3 spells CASSLGRPPYEQYF. The CDR3 DNA reads TGTGCCAGCAGTTTAGGTCGGCCCCCCTACGAGCAGTACTTC.

There are many counts of this clonotype. The rearrangement links TRBV12-3 or TRBV12-4 to TRBJ1-1, with D hard to call. Trimming cost V 2 bases and J 6 bases, with 4 bases left between them. CDR3 length: 11 amino acids. This CDR3 is CASSLWSEAFF. DNA for the CDR3: TGTGCCAGCAGTTTATGGTCTGAAGCTTTCTTT.

V and J are TRBV10-3 and TRBJ2-7; 13 nucleotides line up with TRBD2. The CDR3 spans 14 residues. V lost 4 bases and J lost 4; bases outside the gene matches: 1. Germline V gene lookup returns CDR1 ENHRY and CDR2 SYGVKD. CDR3 protein: CAISGGLAGYEQYF. Written as DNA, the CDR3 is TGTGCCATCAGTGGGGGACTAGCGGGATACGAGCAGTACTTC.

The J gene is TRBJ2-3, the V gene TRBV27, with D maybe TRBD2 (6 bases). CDR1 is MNHEY and CDR2 is SMNVEV in the germline V gene (reference sequence). V lost 2 bases and J 3 bases, leaving 15 bases between the germline ends. This CDR3 contains 16 residues. This CDR3 reads CASSLGELSGTDTQYF. In DNA, the CDR3 is TGTGCCAGCAGTTTAGGGGAACTTAGCGGTACAGATACGCAGTATTTT.